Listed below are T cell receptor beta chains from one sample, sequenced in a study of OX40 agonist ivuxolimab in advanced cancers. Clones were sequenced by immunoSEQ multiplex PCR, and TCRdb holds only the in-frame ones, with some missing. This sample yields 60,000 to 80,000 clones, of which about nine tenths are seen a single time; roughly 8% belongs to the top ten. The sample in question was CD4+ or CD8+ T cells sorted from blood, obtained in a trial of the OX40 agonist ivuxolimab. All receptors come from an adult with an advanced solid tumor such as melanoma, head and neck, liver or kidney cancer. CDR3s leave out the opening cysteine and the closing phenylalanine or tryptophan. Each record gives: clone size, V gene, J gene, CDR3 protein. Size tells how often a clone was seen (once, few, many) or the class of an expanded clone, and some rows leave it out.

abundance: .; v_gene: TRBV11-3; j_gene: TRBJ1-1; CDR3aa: ASSMGHLNTEAF
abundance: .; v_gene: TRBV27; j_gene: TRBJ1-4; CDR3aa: ASSATGGRNEKLF
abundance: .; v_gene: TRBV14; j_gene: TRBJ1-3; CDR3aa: ASSQQQVSGNTIY
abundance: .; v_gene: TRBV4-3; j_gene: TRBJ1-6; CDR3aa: ASSQERGNSPLH
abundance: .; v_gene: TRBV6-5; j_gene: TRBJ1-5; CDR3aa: ASSTTRRNQPQH
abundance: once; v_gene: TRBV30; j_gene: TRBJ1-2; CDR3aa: AWSTGTGSYGYT
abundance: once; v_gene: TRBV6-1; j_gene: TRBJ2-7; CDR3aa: ASIRTAYEQY
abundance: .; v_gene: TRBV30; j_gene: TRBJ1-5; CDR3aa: AWSVGESNQPQH
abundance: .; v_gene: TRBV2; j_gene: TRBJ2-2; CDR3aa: ACRRDPTGELF
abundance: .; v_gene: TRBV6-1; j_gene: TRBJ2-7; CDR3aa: ASGYYEQY
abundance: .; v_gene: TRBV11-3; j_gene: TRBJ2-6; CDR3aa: ASSTDSSGANVLT
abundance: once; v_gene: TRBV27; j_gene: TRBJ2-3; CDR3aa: ASSWETSTDTQY
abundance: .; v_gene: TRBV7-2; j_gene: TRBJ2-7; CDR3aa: ASSPNSGGAYEQY
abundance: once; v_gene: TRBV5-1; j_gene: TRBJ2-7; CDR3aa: ASSLNAAGDYEQY
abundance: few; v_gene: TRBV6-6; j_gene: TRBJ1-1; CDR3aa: ASTTGRQEAF
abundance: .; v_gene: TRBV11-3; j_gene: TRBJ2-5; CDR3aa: ASSLWPRETQY
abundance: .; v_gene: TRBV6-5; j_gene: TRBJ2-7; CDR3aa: ASRPIQNSGEQY